A single sample is the source of the 30 T cell receptor beta chains below, sequenced in a study of early T cells in non-severe SARS-CoV-2 infection. MiXCR, applied by TCRdb to the 5' RACE reads, yields one record per CDR3 protein. Of 70,000 to 90,000 distinct CDR3 sequences listed, 15% are singletons. Input material: whole blood. These receptors were obtained from an adult who was a healthcare worker with PCR-confirmed SARS-CoV-2 infection or an uninfected control (not recorded which).

A remark on this clonotype: This could be a read error, since a much larger clone is one nucleotide away. This chain joins TRBV6-5 and TRBJ1-1; D may be TRBD1 (5 bases). CDR3 length equals 13 residues. Germline V gives CDR1 MNHEY, CDR2 SVGAGI. This CDR3 is CASSQGPAKEAYF. In nucleotides, the CDR3 is TGTGCCAGCAGCCAGGGACCTGCTAAGGAGGCTTACTTT.

This sequence joins TRBV6-2 or TRBV6-3 and TRBJ2-2; possible D gene TRBD2, 6 bases. This CDR3 is 14 amino acids long. Per germline, CDR1 MNHEY and CDR2 SVGEGT. V shed 8 bases and J shed 5 bases, with 15 bases lying between them. The CDR3 nucleotides are TGTGCCAGCCGATCTATGGGGGGAACCGGGGAGCTGTTTTTT. It encodes CASRSMGGTGELFF.

This clonotype was detected a few times. This rearrangement joins TRBV5-6 to TRBJ2-3; D possibly corresponds to TRBD1 (6 bases). The CDR3 is made up of 15 amino acids. V shed 5 bases and J shed 0 bases, with 13 bases lying between them. Germline V lookup: CDR1 SGHDT, CDR2 YYEEEE. The CDR3 nucleotides read TGTGCCAGCAGTGAAACAGGGAGAAGCACAGATACGCAGTATTTT. It is translated as CASSETGRSTDTQYF.

The genes are TRBV7-3 and TRBJ2-2, with D uncertain. The CDR3 has 13 residues. Germline CDR1 and CDR2: SGHTA and FQGTGA. The V gene lost 2 bases and the J gene lost 4 bases, with 5 bases spanning the gap. CDR3 amino acids: CASSLDSTGELFF. Here the CDR3 DNA reads TGTGCCAGCAGCTTAGATTCCACCGGGGAGCTGTTTTTT.

This clonotype turned up a few times. The chain combines TRBV11-2 with TRBJ2-1; possible D gene TRBD2, 6 bases. The CDR3 covers 17 residues. Germline V CDR1 and CDR2: SGHAT, FQNNGV. With 1 base removed from V and 4 bases from J, the gap between germline ends came to 17 bases. CDR3 sequence reads: CASSLGYGGALYNEQFF. CDR3 sequence (DNA): TGTGCCAGCAGCTTAGGTTACGGCGGGGCCCTTTACAATGAGCAGTTCTTC.

V usage is TRBV11-3 and J usage is TRBJ1-2; the D is unclear. This CDR3 has 14 amino acids. V was trimmed by 4 bases and J by 5 bases, leaving 14 bases between them. The germline gives CDR1 SGHNT, CDR2 YENEEA. The CDR3 DNA reads TGTGCCAGCAGCTACGGAAGTCCCACTTATGGCTACACCTTC. It is translated as CASSYGSPTYGYTF. The full variable domain, its missing parts supplied by reference TRBV11-3 and TRBJ1-2, is EAGVVQSPRYKIIEKKQPVAFWCNPISGHNTLYWYLQNLGQGPELLIRYENEEAVDDSQLPKDRFSAERLKGVDSTLKIQPAELGDSAVYLCASSYGSPTYGYTFGSGTRLTVV.

This clonotype was seen many times. The gene calls are TRBV7-9 and TRBJ1-6; D remains unclear. The CDR3 covers 13 residues. V lost 7 bases and J 7 bases, leaving 11 bases between the germline ends. Germline loops: CDR1 SEHNR, CDR2 FQNEAQ (reference sequence). CDR3: CASTVAENSPLHF. CDR3 DNA sequence: TGTGCCAGCACGGTGGCCGAGAATTCACCCCTCCACTTT.

This clonotype was counted ten times or more. The rearrangement links TRBV6-6 to TRBJ2-1; 7 nucleotides line up with TRBD1. Germline CDR1 MNHNY, CDR2 SVGAGI (reference sequence). V was clipped by 8 bases and J by 3 bases; unmatched bases: 10. The CDR3 loop spans 15 amino acids. CDR3 region: CASGTGAPIYNEQFF. CDR3 nucleotide sequence: TGTGCCAGCGGCACAGGGGCGCCTATCTACAATGAGCAGTTCTTC.

This clonotype was detected a few times. This CDR3 reads CASRRRQVNEQFF. The DNA for the CDR3 is TGTGCCAGCAGGAGAAGACAGGTCAATGAGCAGTTCTTC. The rearrangement links TRBV12-3 or TRBV12-4 to TRBJ2-1; a weak D match, TRBD1 (6 bases). The CDR3 spans 13 residues. Trimming took 6 bases from V and 6 from J, leaving 12 bases between them.

The chain joins TRBV5-1 to TRBJ2-3; 9 bases align to TRBD1. Germline CDR1 and CDR2: SGHRS and YFSETQ. V was pared by 3 bases and J by 4 bases, with 3 bases of the junction left unmatched. The CDR3 has 14 amino acids. In DNA form, the CDR3 reads TGCGCCAGCAGCTCCGGGGACAGGGCAGATACGCAGTATTTT. Its protein product is CASSSGDRADTQYF.

The chain is built from TRBV29-1 and TRBJ1-4; D is uncertain. The CDR3 totals 12 residues. V shed 4 bases and J shed 7 bases, with 10 bases lying between them. Germline CDR1 SQVTM, CDR2 ANQGSEA. The CDR3, as DNA: TGCAGCGTTGCGGACGGCGGTGAAAAACTGTTTTTT. Protein: CSVADGGEKLFF.

This clonotype has ten or more counts. The chain couples TRBV29-1 to TRBJ1-1; maybe TRBD1 (6 bases). CDR3 length: 12 residues. Germline V gene sequence: CDR1 SQVTM, CDR2 ANQGSEA. Trimming removed 6 bases from V and 1 base from J, with 9 bases in between. DNA of the CDR3: TGCAGCGTCGGGACACCGAACACTGAAGCTTTCTTT. This codes for CSVGTPNTEAFF.

The chain links TRBV19 to TRBJ2-1, with TRBD2 identical over 9 bases. Germline lookup yields CDR1 LNHDA and CDR2 SQIVND (reference sequence). This CDR3 region has 13 residues. V lost 7 bases to trimming and J lost 9 bases; unmatched junction nucleotides: 7. The CDR3 DNA reads TGTGCCAGTACTTGGCGGGAGGGCCGTGAGCAGTTCTTC. It encodes CASTWREGREQFF.

This clonotype was counted a few times. The V call is TRBV30, the J call TRBJ2-6; 10 bases fit TRBD1. J lost 0 bases, V lost 7 bases, and 15 bases had no gene match. CDR3 length equals 19 residues. Germline values: CDR1 GTSNPN, CDR2 SVGIG (reference sequence). CDR3 coding DNA: TGTGCCTTGTACCGGGACAGGGGAAGAACAGTCTCTGGGGCCAACGTCCTGACTTTC. Its translation is CALYRDRGRTVSGANVLTF.

In this sample, this clonotype turned up many times. The V gene is TRBV20-1, the J gene TRBJ1-1, with D perhaps TRBD1 (6 bases). Germline CDR1 and CDR2: DFQATT and SNEGSKA (reference sequence). The CDR3 covers 16 residues. Trimming took off 3 bases at V and 3 bases at J, with 20 bases between the two ends. DNA of the CDR3: TGCAGTGCTAGCCCCCCCCGGGGGCGCGGGTACACTGAAGCTTTCTTT. Translated, it gives CSASPPRGRGYTEAFF.

This clonotype occurred many times. The CDR3 nucleotides are TGTGCCAGCAGCCGAGCGGAGGCGGGAGGAACCGGGGAGCTGTTTTTT. This gives the protein CASSRAEAGGTGELFF. The chain uses TRBV7-6 and TRBJ2-2; 8 positions match TRBD2. Germline loops: CDR1 SGHVS, CDR2 FNYEAQ. This CDR3 is 16 amino acids long. Trimming at V came to 5 bases and at J to 5 bases, leaving 10 bases not matched to a gene.

This clonotype was detected a few times. The chain is built from TRBV5-6 and TRBJ2-5; TRBD2 matches at 7 bases. Germline V gives CDR1 SGHDT, CDR2 YYEEEE. The CDR3 is 15 residues long. After removal of 3 bases from V and 5 bases from J, the junction contained 10 bases not matched to a gene. Written as DNA, the CDR3 is TGTGCCAGCAGCTCTAGTATAGCGGGCGGGGAGACCCAGTACTTC. It yields the protein CASSSSIAGGETQYF.

This clonotype has only one observation. The gene calls are TRBV4-1 and TRBJ1-1, with 9 bases that match TRBD1. The germline V gene encodes CDR1 MGHRA and CDR2 YSYEKL. This CDR3 comprises 15 residues. Germline trimming cut 5 bases from V and 1 base from J; bases unmatched to any gene: 5. This chain's CDR3 is CASSDRTGANTEAFF. The CDR3 coding sequence is TGCGCCAGCAGCGATCGGACAGGGGCGAACACTGAAGCTTTCTTT.

In its sample, this clonotype was seen a few times. This sequence joins TRBV30 and TRBJ2-7; TRBD2 matches at 7 bases. This CDR3 spans 15 amino acids. Unmatched junction bases numbered 11, after V lost 0 bases and J lost 6 bases. In germline, CDR1 is GTSNPN, CDR2 SVGIG (reference sequence). CDR3 bases: TGTGCCTGGAGTGTACTTGGGAGGGCCGCGGGCGAGCAGTACTTC. It encodes CAWSVLGRAAGEQYF.

This rearrangement joins TRBV6-4 to TRBJ2-1; 13 bases agree with TRBD2. Trimming removed 3 bases from V and 13 bases from J; junction bases left unmatched: 12. The germline CDR1 and CDR2 sequences are MRHNA and SNTAGT. The CDR3 totals 16 residues. The CDR3 spells CASSEETSGGVKEQFF. In DNA, the CDR3 is TGTGCCAGCAGTGAAGAAACTAGCGGGGGGGTTAAGGAACAGTTCTTC.

The sample holds a few counts of this clonotype. For the CDR3, the DNA is TGTGCCAGCATCGGCGGGACTGCTAACACTGAAGCTTTCTTT. Translation gives CASIGGTANTEAFF. The V gene is TRBV7-8, the J gene TRBJ1-1; TRBD1 is a possible D gene (5 bases). CDR1 is SGHVS and CDR2 is FQNEAQ in the germline V gene. The CDR3 consists of 14 residues. V shed 7 bases and J shed 2 bases, with 14 bases lying between them.

The chain employs TRBV20-1 and TRBJ1-4; possibly TRBD1 for D (5 bases). The CDR3 is 14 amino acids. With 3 bases removed from V and 8 bases from J, the gap between germline ends came to 16 bases. Germline V gives CDR1 DFQATT, CDR2 SNEGSKA (reference sequence). CDR3 loop: CSARVLGAWEKLFF. The CDR3 DNA is TGCAGTGCTAGGGTCCTAGGGGCTTGGGAAAAACTGTTTTTT.

This clonotype has a handful of counts. The chain's CDR3 is CASSYSRTGGGYGYTF. The CDR3 bases are TGTGCCAGCAGTTACTCGAGGACAGGGGGTGGTTATGGCTACACCTTC. The chain employs TRBV6-5 and TRBJ1-2; 10 bases line up with TRBD1. CDR1 is MNHEY, CDR2 SVGAGI, per germline. The CDR3 has 16 residues. J lost 5 bases, V lost 0 bases, and 6 bases had no gene match.

In its sample, this clonotype was seen a few times. The chain carries TRBV25-1 and TRBJ2-5; possible D gene TRBD2, 5 bases. V dropped 8 bases and J dropped 1 base, with 14 bases sitting between them. The CDR3 extends over 14 amino acids. CDR1 MGHDK and CDR2 SYGVNS come from the germline V gene. CDR3 sequence reads: CASSTPRAQETQYF. The DNA for the CDR3 is TGTGCCAGCTCCACGCCGAGGGCCCAAGAGACCCAGTACTTC.

This chain links TRBV20-1 with TRBJ2-7; 10 bases fit TRBD1. The junction had 8 bases not matched to a gene; V was cut back by 4 bases and J by 2 bases. CDR1 and CDR2 (germline): DFQATT, SNEGSKA (reference sequence). The CDR3 is made up of 15 amino acids. CDR3 sequence (DNA): TGCAGTGCTATTCTTACCGGGACAGGGGCCTACGAGCAGTACTTC. It yields the protein CSAILTGTGAYEQYF.

This clonotype was seen ten or more times. This chain connects TRBV4-1 to TRBJ2-2; D is unresolved. CDR1 and CDR2 (germline): MGHRA, YSYEKL. CDR3 length equals 15 residues. V was pared by 4 bases and J by 6 bases, with 15 bases between. CDR3 sequence reads: CASSLSPSVAGELFF. The CDR3 DNA reads as TGCGCCAGCAGCCTATCCCCTTCGGTAGCCGGGGAGCTGTTTTTT.

The V and J genes are TRBV9 and TRBJ1-2; TRBD1 matches 8 bases. Germline V CDR1 and CDR2: SGDLS, YYNGEE. CDR3 length: 15 residues. Trimming took 3 bases from V and 4 from J; bases not matched to a gene: 8. CDR3 coding DNA: TGTGCCAGCAGCGAACCGGGACAGGCCTTCTATGGCTACACCTTC. It encodes CASSEPGQAFYGYTF.

The chain links TRBV19 to TRBJ2-7, with 7 bases fitting TRBD2. CDR1 and CDR2 (germline): LNHDA, SQIVND (reference sequence). The CDR3 runs 14 residues. Trimming took 4 bases from V and 4 from J; bases not matched to a gene: 7. This CDR3 is CASSSVGGIYEQYF. The CDR3 nucleotides are TGTGCCAGTAGTAGTGTCGGGGGGATTTACGAGCAGTACTTC.

This clonotype was seen many times. The CDR3 here is CASSLRPGANVLTF. CDR3 DNA: TGCGCCAGCAGCTTGCGGCCTGGGGCCAACGTCCTGACTTTC. The rearrangement uses TRBV5-1 and TRBJ2-6, with D hard to call. The CDR3 contains 14 residues. V was pared by 1 base and J by 2 bases, with 4 bases between. The germline V gene encodes CDR1 SGHRS and CDR2 YFSETQ.

The sample holds a few counts of this clonotype. The V and J genes are TRBV5-4 and TRBJ1-1; possible D gene TRBD1, 5 bases. This CDR3 is built from 15 residues. The V gene's germline CDR1 is SGHNT and CDR2 YYREEE (reference sequence). Deletions cut 0 bases from V and 0 bases from J, with 9 bases between. Written as DNA, the CDR3 is TGTGCCAGCAGCTTGGGCTCCAGGGTGAACACTGAAGCTTTCTTT. Amino acids: CASSLGSRVNTEAFF.